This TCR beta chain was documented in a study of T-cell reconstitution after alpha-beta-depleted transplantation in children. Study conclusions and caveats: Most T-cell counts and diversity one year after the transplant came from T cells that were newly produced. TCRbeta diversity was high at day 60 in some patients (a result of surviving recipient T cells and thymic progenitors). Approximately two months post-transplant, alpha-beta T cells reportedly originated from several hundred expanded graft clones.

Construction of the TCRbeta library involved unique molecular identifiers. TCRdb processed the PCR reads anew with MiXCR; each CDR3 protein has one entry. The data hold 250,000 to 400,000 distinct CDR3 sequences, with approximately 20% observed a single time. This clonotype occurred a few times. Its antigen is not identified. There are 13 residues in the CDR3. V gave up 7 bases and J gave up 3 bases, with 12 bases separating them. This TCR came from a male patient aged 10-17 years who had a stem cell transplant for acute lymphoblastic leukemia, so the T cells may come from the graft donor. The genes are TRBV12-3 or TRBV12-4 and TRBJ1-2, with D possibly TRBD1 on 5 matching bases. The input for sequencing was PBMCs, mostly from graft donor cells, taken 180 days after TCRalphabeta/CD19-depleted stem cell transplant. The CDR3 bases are TGTGCCAGCAAACCTAGCAGGGACTATGGCTACACCTTC. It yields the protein CASKPSRDYGYTF.